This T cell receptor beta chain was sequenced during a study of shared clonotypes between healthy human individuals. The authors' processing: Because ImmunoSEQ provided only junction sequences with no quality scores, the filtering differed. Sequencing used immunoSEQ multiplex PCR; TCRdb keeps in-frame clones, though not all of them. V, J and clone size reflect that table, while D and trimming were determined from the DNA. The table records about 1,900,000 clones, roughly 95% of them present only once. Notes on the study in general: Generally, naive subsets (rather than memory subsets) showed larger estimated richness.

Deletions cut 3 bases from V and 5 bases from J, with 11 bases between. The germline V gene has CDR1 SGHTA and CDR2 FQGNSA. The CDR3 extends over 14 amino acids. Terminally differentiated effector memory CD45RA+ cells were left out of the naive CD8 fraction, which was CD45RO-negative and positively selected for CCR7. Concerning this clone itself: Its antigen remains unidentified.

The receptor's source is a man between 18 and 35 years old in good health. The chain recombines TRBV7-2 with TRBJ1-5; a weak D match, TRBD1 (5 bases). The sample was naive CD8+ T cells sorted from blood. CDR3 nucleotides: TGTGCCAGCAGCTTTTGGGACGCAGATCAGCCCCAGCATTTT. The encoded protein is CASSFWDADQPQHF.